The sequence of this T cell receptor (beta chain) was determined in a study of CD8 T cells in ankylosing spondylitis. This clonotype was found many times. The antigen is undetermined. Library preparation for TCR beta used quantitative 5'-RACE with molecular barcodes. TCRdb re-analysed the 5' RACE reads in MiXCR, keeping a single row per CDR3 protein. The table has more than 35,000 distinct CDR3 sequences, roughly 2.6% seen once. Study-level points and caveats: Matched ankylosing spondylitis synovial fluid reportedly showed significant enrichment of disease-linked clones. A TCR beta motif of under 10 highly homologous variants seemed to mark ankylosing spondylitis blood. Disease-linked clones, CD8+, were relatively rare in peripheral blood.

Germline V gene data show CDR1 as SGDLS and CDR2 as YYNGEE. Trimming pared 0 bases from V and 1 base from J, leaving 8 bases between. The CDR3 length is 14 residues. The chain joins TRBV9 to TRBJ2-7, with D hard to call. Input material: blood, either unsorted or a sorted T cell fraction (not recorded which). The TCR was taken from a male donor with ankylosing spondylitis or in good health (not recorded which). The CDR3 sequence is CASSVDTRSYEQYF. The CDR3 nucleotides read TGTGCCAGCAGCGTAGATACCAGGTCCTACGAGCAGTACTTC.